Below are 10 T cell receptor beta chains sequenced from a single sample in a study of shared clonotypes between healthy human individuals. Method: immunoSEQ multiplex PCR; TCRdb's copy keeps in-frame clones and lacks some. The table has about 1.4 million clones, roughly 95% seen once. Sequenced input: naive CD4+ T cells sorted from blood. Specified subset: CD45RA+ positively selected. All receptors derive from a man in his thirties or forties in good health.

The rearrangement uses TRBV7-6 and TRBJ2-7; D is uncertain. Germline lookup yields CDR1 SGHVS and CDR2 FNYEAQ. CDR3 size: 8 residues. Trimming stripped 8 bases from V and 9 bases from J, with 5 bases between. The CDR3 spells CASDGQYF. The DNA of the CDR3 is TGTGCCAGCGACGGGCAGTACTTC.

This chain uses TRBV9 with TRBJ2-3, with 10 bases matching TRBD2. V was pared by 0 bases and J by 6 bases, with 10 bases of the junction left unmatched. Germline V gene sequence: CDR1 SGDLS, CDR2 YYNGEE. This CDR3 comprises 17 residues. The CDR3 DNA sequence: TGTGCCAGCAGCGTAGTCTTGGGAGCGGGAGGGCCGGATACGCAGTATTTT. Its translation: CASSVVLGAGGPDTQYF. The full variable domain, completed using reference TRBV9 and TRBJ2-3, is DSGVTQTPKHLITATGQRVTLRCSPRSGDLSVYWYQQSLDQGLQFLIQYYNGEERAKGNILERFSAQQFPDLHSELNLSSLELGDSALYFCASSVVLGAGGPDTQYFGPGTRLTVL.

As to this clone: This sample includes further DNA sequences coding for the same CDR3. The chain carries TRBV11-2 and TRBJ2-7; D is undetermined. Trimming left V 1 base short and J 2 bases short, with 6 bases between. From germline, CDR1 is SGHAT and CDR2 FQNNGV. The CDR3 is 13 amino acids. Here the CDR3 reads CASSLVSTYEQYF. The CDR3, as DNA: TGTGCCAGCAGCTTAGTGTCCACCTACGAGCAGTACTTC.

The CDR3 here is CAISESAGSSWQYF. In nucleotides, the CDR3 is TGTGCCATCAGTGAGTCTGCGGGCTCATCCTGGCAGTACTTC. The rearrangement joins TRBV10-3 to TRBJ2-7; D may be TRBD2 (5 bases). Germline V CDR1 and CDR2: ENHRY, SYGVKD. The CDR3 is 14 amino acids. Between the trimmed V and J ends, which lost 0 bases and 9 bases, there was a span of 15 bases.

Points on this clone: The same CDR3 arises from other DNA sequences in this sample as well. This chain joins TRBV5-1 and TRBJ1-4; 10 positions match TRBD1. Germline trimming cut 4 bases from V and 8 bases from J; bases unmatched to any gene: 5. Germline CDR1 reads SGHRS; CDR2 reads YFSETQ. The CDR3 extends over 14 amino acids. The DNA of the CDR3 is TGCGCCAGCAGCCTAGGGACAGGGGAGGAAAAACTGTTTTTT. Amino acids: CASSLGTGEEKLFF.

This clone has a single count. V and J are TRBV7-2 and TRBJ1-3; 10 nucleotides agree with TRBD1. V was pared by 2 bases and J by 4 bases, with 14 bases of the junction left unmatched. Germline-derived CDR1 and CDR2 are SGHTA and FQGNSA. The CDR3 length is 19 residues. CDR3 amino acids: CASSLTRTGGMVSGNTIYF. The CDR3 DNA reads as TGTGCCAGCAGCTTAACCAGGACAGGGGGAATGGTGAGCGGAAACACCATATATTTT.

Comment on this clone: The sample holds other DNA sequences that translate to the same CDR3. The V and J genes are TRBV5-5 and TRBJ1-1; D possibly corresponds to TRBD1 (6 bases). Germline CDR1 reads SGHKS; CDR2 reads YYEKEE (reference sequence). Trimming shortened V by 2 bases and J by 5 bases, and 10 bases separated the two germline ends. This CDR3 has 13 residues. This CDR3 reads CASSFIGGTEAFF. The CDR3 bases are TGTGCCAGCAGCTTCATAGGGGGGACTGAAGCTTTCTTT. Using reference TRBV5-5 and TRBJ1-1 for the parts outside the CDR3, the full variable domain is DAGVTQSPTHLIKTRGQQVTLRCSPISGHKSVSWYQQVLGQGPQFIFQYYEKEERGRGNFPDRFSARQFPNYSSELNVNALLLGDSALYLCASSFIGGTEAFFGQGTRLTVV.

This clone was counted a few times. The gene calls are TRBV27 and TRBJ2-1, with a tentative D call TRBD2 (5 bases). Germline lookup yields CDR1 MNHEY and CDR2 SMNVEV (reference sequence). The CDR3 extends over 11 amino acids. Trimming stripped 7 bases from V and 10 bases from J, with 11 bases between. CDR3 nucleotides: TGTGCCAGCACCGCGGGCCTCGAGCAGTTCTTC. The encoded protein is CASTAGLEQFF.

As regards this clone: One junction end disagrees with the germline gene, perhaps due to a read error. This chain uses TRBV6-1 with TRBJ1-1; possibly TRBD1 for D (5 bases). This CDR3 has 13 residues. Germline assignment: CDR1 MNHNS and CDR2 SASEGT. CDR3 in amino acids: CAISWDGRPEAFF. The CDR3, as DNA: TGTGCCATCAGTTGGGACGGAAGACCCGAAGCTTTCTTT.

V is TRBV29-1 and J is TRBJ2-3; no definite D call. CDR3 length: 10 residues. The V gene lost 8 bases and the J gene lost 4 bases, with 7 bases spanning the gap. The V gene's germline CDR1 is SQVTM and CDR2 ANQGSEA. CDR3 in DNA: TGCAGCCTTGGGGCAGATACGCAGTATTTT. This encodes CSLGADTQYF.